A single sample is the source of the 32 T cell receptor beta chains below, sequenced in a study of shared clonotypes between healthy human individuals. Naive CD8 isolation took CD45RO-negative cells positively selected for CCR7 and excluded terminally differentiated effector memory CD45RA+ cells. The repertoire was sequenced with immunoSEQ multiplex PCR; TCRdb's copy has only in-frame clones and lacks some. The top ten clones hold 1.5% to 2% of a sample with about 2.1 million clones, about 93% of them seen once. The specimen sequenced was naive CD8+ T cells from PBMCs. The source is a young man in good health. Some clones in this sample may be carry-over from other donors' samples.

The J gene is TRBJ2-7, the V gene TRBV5-1; D perhaps matches TRBD1 (5 bases). The germline gives CDR1 SGHRS, CDR2 YFSETQ. The V end lost 0 bases, the J end lost 1 base, and 14 bases lay between the germline ends. The CDR3 loop spans 16 amino acids. The CDR3 is CASSLVPGRTSYEQYF. CDR3 coding DNA: TGCGCCAGCAGCTTGGTACCAGGGCGGACGTCCTACGAGCAGTACTTC.

This chain links TRBV11-2 with TRBJ2-3; TRBD1 agrees at 8 bases. The CDR3 sequence is 15 residues long. The trim removed 1 base at V and 6 bases at J, leaving 6 bases unmatched. CDR1 is SGHAT, CDR2 FQNNGV, per germline. CDR3 sequence: CASSLGDRRSDTQYF. The DNA for the CDR3 is TGTGCCAGCAGCTTAGGGGACAGGAGGTCTGATACGCAGTATTTT. Drawing the rest from reference TRBV11-2 and TRBJ2-3, the complete variable domain is EAGVAQSPRYKIIEKRQSVAFWCNPISGHATLYWYQQILGQGPKLLIQFQNNGVVDDSQLPKDRFSAERLKGVDSTLKIQPAKLEDSAVYLCASSLGDRRSDTQYFGPGTRLTVL.

The rearrangement joins TRBV7-9 to TRBJ2-7; D is undetermined. Trimming shortened V by 5 bases and J by 2 bases, and 13 bases separated the two germline ends. The CDR3 runs to 14 residues. Germline lookup yields CDR1 SEHNR and CDR2 FQNEAQ (reference sequence). Here the CDR3 reads CASSPSGKTYEQYF. In nucleotides, the CDR3 is TGTGCCAGCAGCCCGAGTGGCAAGACCTACGAGCAGTACTTC.

In this sample, this clone turned up once. The chain recombines TRBV28 with TRBJ2-7; perhaps TRBD2 as D (5 bases). The CDR3 covers 14 residues. CDR1 is MDHEN and CDR2 is SYDVKM in the germline V gene. Trimming removed 6 bases from V and 2 bases from J, with 14 bases in between. The CDR3 bases are TGTGCCAGCAGGATGGACTCCCTTCCCTACGAGCAGTACTTC. Its protein is CASRMDSLPYEQYF. The full variable domain, with the rest looked up from reference TRBV28 and TRBJ2-7, is DVKVTQSSRYLVKRTGEKVFLECVQDMDHENMFWYRQDPGLGLRLIYFSYDVKMKEKGDIPEGYSVSREKKERFSLILESASTNQTSMYLCASRMDSLPYEQYFGPGTRLTVT.

As regards this clone: The sample carries other DNA sequences with the same CDR3. This chain uses TRBV5-1 with TRBJ2-3; possible D gene TRBD1, 6 bases. Trimming took 3 bases from V and 0 from J, leaving 11 bases between them. This CDR3 region has 15 residues. Germline V gene data show CDR1 as SGHRS and CDR2 as YFSETQ. CDR3 in amino acids: CASSSGGGSTDTQYF. The CDR3 DNA follows: TGCGCCAGCAGCTCTGGGGGCGGGAGCACAGATACGCAGTATTTT.

This chain uses TRBV7-6 with TRBJ2-3, with 10 bases identical to TRBD2. V lost 3 bases, J lost 5 bases, and 11 bases stayed unmatched. The CDR3 extends over 17 amino acids. CDR1 and CDR2 (germline): SGHVS, FNYEAQ. The CDR3 bases are TGTGCCAGCAGCTTCGGTAGCGGGGGGTCGGTGAGAGATACGCAGTATTTT. It encodes CASSFGSGGSVRDTQYF.

V gene TRBV19 combines with J gene TRBJ2-3; 10 bases map to TRBD2. Looked up from germline, CDR1 is LNHDA and CDR2 is SQIVND (reference sequence). The junction had 5 bases not matched to a gene; V was cut back by 4 bases and J by 4 bases. The CDR3 contains 15 residues. The CDR3 is CASSKGLAGADTQYF. The DNA for the CDR3 is TGTGCCAGTAGTAAAGGGCTAGCGGGAGCAGATACGCAGTATTTT.

The chain has TRBV28 and TRBJ2-7; no clear D. This CDR3 has 15 residues. V was clipped by 2 bases and J by 3 bases, with 14 bases between them. The germline V gene has CDR1 MDHEN and CDR2 SYDVKM. DNA of the CDR3: TGTGCCAGCAGTTTAAGACGGGCGTTAAGCTACGAGCAGTACTTC. Encoded protein: CASSLRRALSYEQYF.

This clone has only one observation. This sequence joins TRBV5-8 and TRBJ1-1, with D tentatively TRBD1 (5 bases). V was clipped by 4 bases and J by 4 bases, with 17 bases between them. The CDR3 contains 15 residues. Germline V lookup: CDR1 SGHTS, CDR2 YDEGEE. The CDR3 DNA is TGTGCCAGCAGCCCTTTGGGACGGTCCGCCACTGAAGCTTTCTTT. This gives the protein CASSPLGRSATEAFF.

On this clone: Additional DNA sequences in this sample encode the identical CDR3. CDR3 residues: CASSFPTYEQYF. CDR3 nucleotides: TGTGCCAGCAGCTTTCCGACCTACGAGCAGTACTTC. The chain links TRBV7-9 to TRBJ2-7; no reliable D call. This CDR3 is 12 amino acids long. CDR1 is SEHNR, CDR2 FQNEAQ, per germline (reference sequence). The V end was cut by 3 bases, the J end by 2 bases, with 5 bases between. Supplemented by reference TRBV7-9 and TRBJ2-7, the full variable domain reads DTGVSQNPRHKITKRGQNVTFRCDPISEHNRLYWYRQTLGQGPEFLTYFQNEAQLEKSRLLSDRFSAERPKGSFSTLEIQRTEQGDSAMYLCASSFPTYEQYFGPGTRLTVT.

V gene TRBV7-3 combines with J gene TRBJ2-2; D is undetermined. Per germline, CDR1 SGHTA and CDR2 FQGTGA. CDR3 size: 13 residues. Trimming cost V 5 bases and J 6 bases, with 10 bases left between them. The CDR3 DNA reads TGTGCCAGCAGCCCAAACCCGGCCGGGGAGCTGTTTTTT. As protein: CASSPNPAGELFF.

This chain uses TRBV6-5 with TRBJ2-7; 7 bases fit TRBD2. The CDR3 length is 13 residues. Per the germline V gene, CDR1 is MNHEY and CDR2 is SVGAGI. V gave up 5 bases and J gave up 4 bases; unmatched junction bases: 5. CDR3 sequence reads: CASSDRLAYEQYF. DNA of the CDR3: TGTGCCAGCAGTGACAGACTAGCATACGAGCAGTACTTC.

The chain has TRBV2 and TRBJ2-7; D ambiguous. The CDR3 totals 14 residues. Trimming took off 0 bases at V and 12 bases at J, with 18 bases between the two ends. The germline CDR1 and CDR2 sequences are SNHLY and FYNNEI. CDR3 sequence: CASSEALPPPRGYF. CDR3 coding DNA: TGTGCCAGCAGTGAAGCGCTTCCGCCCCCGCGTGGGTACTTC. The complete variable domain, with remaining parts taken from reference TRBV2 and TRBJ2-7, reads EPEVTQTPSHQVTQMGQEVILRCVPISNHLYFYWYRQILGQKVEFLVSFYNNEISEKSEIFDDQFSVERPDGSNFTLKIRSTKLEDSAMYFCASSEALPPPRGYFGPGTRLTVT.

This clone was picked up one time. The rearrangement uses TRBV25-1 and TRBJ2-5; D is unclear. The V gene's germline CDR1 is MGHDK and CDR2 SYGVNS. This CDR3 spans 13 amino acids. V was clipped by 4 bases and J by 5 bases, with 11 bases between them. Here the CDR3 reads CASSGDSPETQYF. In DNA, the CDR3 is TGTGCCAGCAGTGGAGACTCCCCGGAGACCCAGTACTTC.

In nucleotides, the CDR3 is TGTGCCACCAGCGAACGGGACGGGCAATCCTACGAGCAGTACTTC. Translated, it gives CATSERDGQSYEQYF. The chain uses TRBV15 and TRBJ2-7, with D tentatively TRBD1 or TRBD2 (5 bases each). Germline V CDR1 and CDR2: LNHNV, YYDKDF (reference sequence). CDR3 size: 15 residues. V was trimmed by 5 bases and J by 1 base, leaving 15 bases between them.

The genes are TRBV2 and TRBJ2-1; 11 positions agree with TRBD2. The CDR3 consists of 17 residues. The V and J ends lost 0 bases and 5 bases, in that order; junction bases with no gene match: 6. Germline loops: CDR1 SNHLY, CDR2 FYNNEI. CDR3 DNA sequence: TGTGCCAGCAGTGAAGCAACGACTAGCGGGATAAACAATGAGCAGTTCTTC. This sequence encodes CASSEATTSGINNEQFF.

CDR3 in DNA: TGTGCCACCAGCAGACCGGGACTAGCGGGAGTTGTCGAGCAGTACTTC. The encoded protein is CATSRPGLAGVVEQYF. The chain employs TRBV15 and TRBJ2-7, with TRBD2 matching over 14 bases. V lost 2 bases and J lost 6; bases outside the gene matches: 6. Germline CDR1 reads LNHNV; CDR2 reads YYDKDF (reference sequence). The CDR3 covers 16 residues.

This clone was seen only once. J is TRBJ2-7 and V is TRBV19; TRBD1 matches at 10 bases. The length of the CDR3 is 14 residues. The germline V gene encodes CDR1 LNHDA and CDR2 SQIVND (reference sequence). V dropped 5 bases and J dropped 5; count of bases not matched to a gene: 6. The CDR3 loop reads CASSDGGTGDEQYF. The DNA of the CDR3 is TGTGCCAGTAGTGACGGGGGGACAGGGGACGAGCAGTACTTC.

This clone was seen just once. The rearrangement joins TRBV27 to TRBJ2-7; TRBD2 aligns across 8 bases. The CDR3 spans 16 residues. Germline CDR1 MNHEY, CDR2 SMNVEV (reference sequence). Trimming at V came to 4 bases and at J to 3 bases, leaving 11 bases not matched to a gene. As DNA, the CDR3 is TGTGCCAGCAGTTCCCTCGTGGTAGCGGGAATCTACGAGCAGTACTTC. Its protein is CASSSLVVAGIYEQYF.

The J gene is TRBJ2-7, the V gene TRBV5-1; no clear D. CDR1 SGHRS and CDR2 YFSETQ come from the germline V gene. There are 15 residues in the CDR3. V lost 0 bases and J lost 1, with 11 bases in between. CDR3 bases: TGCGCCAGCAGCTTGGATGTAGGCGGTTCCTACGAGCAGTACTTC. Translated, it gives CASSLDVGGSYEQYF.

The rearrangement joins TRBV7-8 to TRBJ1-1; D gene ambiguous. The germline V gene encodes CDR1 SGHVS and CDR2 FQNEAQ. V lost 6 bases and J lost 6, with 14 bases in between. This CDR3 region has 13 residues. CDR3 region: CASSFAEGAEAFF. The CDR3 DNA is TGTGCCAGCAGTTTCGCCGAGGGTGCTGAAGCTTTCTTT.

The V gene is TRBV5-4, the J gene TRBJ2-4, with 7 bases identical to TRBD2. Per the germline V gene, CDR1 is SGHNT and CDR2 is YYREEE (reference sequence). Trimming took 4 bases from V and 6 from J; bases not matched to a gene: 4. This CDR3 contains 13 residues. The CDR3, as DNA: TGTGCCAGCAGCCCAGGACTAGTAAACATTCAGTACTTC. It encodes CASSPGLVNIQYF.

The chain employs TRBV19 and TRBJ2-1; possibly TRBD2 for D (5 bases). V shed 3 bases and J shed 6 bases, with 18 bases lying between them. There are 16 residues in the CDR3. The V gene's germline CDR1 is LNHDA and CDR2 SQIVND (reference sequence). The CDR3 protein is CASSMQAGGYFNEQFF. The DNA for the CDR3 is TGTGCCAGTAGTATGCAGGCGGGTGGGTATTTCAATGAGCAGTTCTTC.

The CDR3 spells CASSLSRGGYQETQYF. CDR3 DNA sequence: TGTGCCAGCAGTTTATCTCGGGGAGGGTACCAAGAGACCCAGTACTTC. J is TRBJ2-5 and V is TRBV27, with 7 positions matching TRBD2. V was clipped by 0 bases and J by 0 bases; unmatched bases: 4. The germline gives CDR1 MNHEY, CDR2 SMNVEV (reference sequence). The CDR3 contains 16 residues.

This chain links TRBV14 with TRBJ2-1, with 8 bases aligning to TRBD1. Germline V gene lookup returns CDR1 SGHDN and CDR2 FVKESK. This CDR3 contains 16 residues. J gave up 0 bases and V 1 base, and 2 bases lay outside the gene matches. This CDR3 is CASSQGDRSSYNEQFF. The CDR3 DNA reads TGTGCCAGCAGCCAAGGGGACAGGAGCTCCTACAATGAGCAGTTCTTC.

Worth noting for this clone: Other nucleotide sequences from this sample produce the same CDR3. This sequence joins TRBV29-1 and TRBJ2-7; no reliable D call. Deletions cut 1 base from V and 4 bases from J, with 8 bases between. CDR1 and CDR2 from the germline V gene are SQVTM and ANQGSEA. This CDR3 contains 12 residues. The CDR3 sequence: CSVEGAVYEQYF. In nucleotides, the CDR3 is TGCAGCGTTGAAGGGGCGGTATACGAGCAGTACTTC.

The CDR3 DNA is TGTGCCAGCAGCCAAGACCCGGGAAGGGTCCCCACAGATACGCAGTATTTT. It specifies CASSQDPGRVPTDTQYF. V gene TRBV14 combines with J gene TRBJ2-3, with D perhaps matching TRBD2 (5 bases). The germline V and J ends were trimmed by 0 bases and 2 bases, with 15 bases remaining between them. Germline CDR1 SGHDN, CDR2 FVKESK. The CDR3 is 17 amino acids.

The chain links TRBV6-6 to TRBJ2-7, with D possibly TRBD2 on 5 matching bases. Germline V gene lookup returns CDR1 MNHNY and CDR2 SVGAGI (reference sequence). The CDR3 is 12 amino acids. Trimming pared 6 bases from V and 7 bases from J, leaving 13 bases between. The CDR3 reads CASSRTPGEQYF. In nucleotides, the CDR3 is TGTGCCAGCAGCCGTACCCCGGGGGAGCAGTACTTC.

This clone was seen a single time. This sequence joins TRBV9 and TRBJ2-5; no clear D gene. CDR1 and CDR2 from the germline V gene are SGDLS and YYNGEE. V was trimmed by 1 base and J by 2 bases, leaving 12 bases between them. The CDR3 is 15 amino acids. The CDR3 loop is CASSVTPGPQETQYF. In DNA, the CDR3 is TGTGCCAGCAGCGTAACTCCGGGCCCTCAAGAGACCCAGTACTTC.

The genes are TRBV27 and TRBJ2-1; TRBD2 matches 10 bases. The germline CDR1 and CDR2 sequences are MNHEY and SMNVEV (reference sequence). Losses at the gene ends were 6 bases for V and 6 bases for J; bases not matched to a gene: 14. There are 17 residues in the CDR3. The CDR3 DNA reads TGTGCCAGCAGACGGGGAGCGGGAGGGCCTAGTTTCAATGAGCAGTTCTTC. It yields the protein CASRRGAGGPSFNEQFF.

The chain joins TRBV25-1 to TRBJ2-5; D is undetermined. The V end lost 4 bases, the J end lost 5 bases, and 8 bases lay between the germline ends. CDR1 and CDR2 (germline): MGHDK, SYGVNS. This CDR3 is built from 12 residues. The CDR3 DNA is TGTGCCAGCAGTGCGGTGGGGGAGACCCAGTACTTC. This encodes CASSAVGETQYF.

About this clone: Within the sample, other DNA sequences also encode this same CDR3. The V gene is TRBV7-9, the J gene TRBJ1-3; D uncertain. Trimming shortened V by 1 base and J by 0 bases, and 7 bases separated the two germline ends. The germline V gene encodes CDR1 SEHNR and CDR2 FQNEAQ (reference sequence). CDR3 size: 15 residues. CDR3 nucleotide sequence: TGTGCCAGCAGCTTAGACGGGAGCTCTGGAAACACCATATATTTT. Translation: CASSLDGSSGNTIYF.